The rows below give T cell receptor beta chains drawn from one sample of a study of blood T cells in healthy people across ages. TCRdb reprocessed the 5' RACE reads via MiXCR and lists one record per CDR3 protein. The sample yields about 1.5 million distinct CDR3 sequences, approximately 42% seen once. The sample taken for sequencing was blood. These receptors all come from a woman aged 18-35 years in good health. Both conserved end residues are part of each CDR3. A D gene is named only where the DNA matches it firmly. Clone size is stated in some rows and not others, as once, few, many or a class when expanded.

v_gene	abundance	d_gene	j_gene	CDR3nt	CDR3aa
TRBV7-2	-	TRBD1	TRBJ1-2	TGTGCCAGCAGCTTCCACCGGACAGGGGGCTATGGCTACACCTTC	CASSFHRTGGYGYTF
TRBV3-1	-	-	TRBJ2-5	TGTGCCAGCAGCCAAGACAGGGTTATTGAGACCCAGTACTTC	CASSQDRVIETQYF
TRBV12-3/TRBV12-4	-	TRBD2	TRBJ2-3	TGTGCCAGCAGTTTACAGCGCCGGGGACTAGCGCCAAGCACAGATACGCAGTATTTT	CASSLQRRGLAPSTDTQYF
TRBV7-9	-	-	TRBJ2-1	TGTGCCAGCAGCTTTTCCCTGGACAAGGAGTTCTTC	CASSFSLDKEFF
TRBV4-2	few	-	TRBJ2-3	TGTGCCAGCAGCCAAGCCACGACAGATACGCAGTATTTT	CASSQATTDTQYF
TRBV5-4	-	-	TRBJ2-2	TGTGCCAGCAGCTGGGACGCGAACACCGGGGAGCTGTTTTTT	CASSWDANTGELFF
TRBV20-1	-	TRBD2	TRBJ2-5	TGCAGTGCTAGCCCCCGGAGCGGGAGGTTCCAAGAGACCCAGTACTTC	CSASPRSGRFQETQYF
TRBV20-1	-	-	TRBJ2-1	TGCAGTGCCCTCGGTCGTCTGGGGCCATACAATGAGCAGTTCTTC	CSALGRLGPYNEQFF
TRBV7-8	-	-	TRBJ1-5	TGTGCCAGCAGCCCCGAGCGGTTTAGGAGCAATCAGCCCCAGCATTTT	CASSPERFRSNQPQHF
TRBV6-6	-	TRBD1	TRBJ1-5	TGTGCCAGCACCGAGCAGGGGGCCAGCGATCAGCCCCAGCATTTT	CASTEQGASDQPQHF
TRBV20-1	few	-	TRBJ2-1	TGCAGTGCAAGACTTCTCAATGAGCAGTTCTTC	CSARLLNEQFF
TRBV12-3/TRBV12-4	-	TRBD1	TRBJ2-3	TGTGCCAGCAGTTTACCGGGACAGCTCGGTGATACGCAGTATTTT	CASSLPGQLGDTQYF
TRBV29-1	few	TRBD2	TRBJ2-7	TGCAGCGTTGAAACTACTAGCGGGAGGATCAACGAGCAGTACTTC	CSVETTSGRINEQYF
TRBV4-1	few	TRBD2	TRBJ2-5	TGCGCAAGCAGCCAAGTTCGACTAGCGGAAGAGACCCAGTACTTC	CASSQVRLAEETQYF
TRBV6-2/TRBV6-3	-	-	TRBJ2-4	TGTGCCAGCAGCCGACTGGCCCTAGCCAAAAACATTCAGTACTTC	CASSRLALAKNIQYF
TRBV5-5	-	-	TRBJ1-2	TGTGCCAGCAGCAAACTACTGACAGGAGGAGCTAACTATGGCTACACCTTC	CASSKLLTGGANYGYTF
TRBV7-9	-	-	TRBJ1-2	TGTGCCAGCAGCTTAATATGGCCTTCAGATGGCTACACCTTC	CASSLIWPSDGYTF
TRBV30	-	TRBD1	TRBJ1-4	TGTGCCTGGAACAGGGGCGGGGAAAAACTGTTTTTT	CAWNRGGEKLFF
TRBV7-2	-	-	TRBJ2-5	TGTGCCAGCAGACAGGGGATAGCGGAGACCCGGTACTTC	CASRQGIAETRYF
TRBV20-1	-	-	TRBJ1-6	TGCAGTGCTAGAGATCGTTCGGGGACAAGGGCTGTTCTCCACTTT	CSARDRSGTRAVLHF
TRBV3-1	-	-	TRBJ2-7	TGTGCCAGCAGCCAAGAATCCGATGAGCAGTACTTC	CASSQESDEQYF
TRBV7-3	-	-	TRBJ2-5	TGTGCCAGCAGCTTAAGTGGGGCGGTATCAGAGACCCAGTACTTC	CASSLSGAVSETQYF